Ten or more counts support the clone carrying this T cell receptor (beta chain). Its cognate antigen is unknown. This record comes from a study of T cells in Graves' hyperthyroidism and ophthalmopathy. About the research overall: The blood sample was taken at first diagnosis, before treatment began.

From germline, CDR1 is MDHEN and CDR2 SYDVKM. The CDR3 is 15 amino acids. Unmatched junction bases numbered 4, after V lost 5 bases and J lost 0 bases. The study, taken as a whole, reports: Most expanded thyroid clonotypes above 0.001 recurred in blood.

RNA transcripts yielded amplified TCR beta CDR3 regions. First-round RT-PCR with HTBI primers amplified the TCR CDR3 region. TCRdb reanalysed the multiplex PCR reads using MiXCR and keeps one entry per CDR3 protein. The data contain 350,000 to 500,000 distinct CDR3 sequences, around 15% of them seen just once; the ten biggest clones take up roughly 4.8%. Sequenced input: blood. The chain couples TRBV28 to TRBJ2-1, with 7 bases aligning to TRBD2. The receptor comes from a woman aged 18-35 years with Graves' hyperthyroidism. This chain's CDR3 is CASSLADSSYNEQFF. CDR3 in DNA: TGTGCCAGCAGTCTAGCGGATAGCTCCTACAATGAGCAGTTCTTC.